This TCR beta chain was documented in a study of blood T cell repertoires in COVID-19. About the research overall: COVID-19 samples collected from the United States, Italy and Spain covered acute and convalescent phases. T cells, B-cell-depleted T cells, or PBMCs provided the cDNA or gDNA that served as material.

Under the authors' procedure: For nucleated cells, counts were estimated from reference gene primer amplification. Here immunoSEQ multiplex PCR was the method, and the copy in TCRdb shows in-frame clones only, minus some. V and J calls and clone size are given by that table; D and trimming were obtained from the DNA. The repertoire holds about 52,000 clones, 85% to 90% seen once, with about 15% in the top ten. The CDR3 has 18 amino acids. With 0 bases removed from V and 0 bases from J, the gap between germline ends came to 15 bases. Germline CDR1 is MGHRA and CDR2 is YSYEKL. J is TRBJ1-3 and V is TRBV4-1; D is perhaps TRBD1 (5 bases). This TCR derives from a human donor in a cohort sampled during active COVID-19. Sequencing input: peripheral blood. Here the CDR3 reads CASSQDKQELRSGNTIYF. The CDR3 DNA reads as TGCGCCAGCAGCCAAGATAAACAGGAACTACGCTCTGGAAACACCATATATTTT.